The text below deals with one T cell receptor beta chain. This specimen comes from a study of CD8+ T cells in alopecia areata. Study in general: Patients received oral tofacitinib, 5 to 10 mg twice daily, for moderate-to-severe alopecia areata.

V was cut by 3 bases and J by 4 bases, with 13 bases left in between. The germline CDR1 and CDR2 sequences are SGHVS and FQNEAQ. The CDR3 covers 15 residues. TCR sequencing used cDNA made by reverse transcription of extracted RNA. Assay used: immunoSEQ multiplex PCR; TCRdb lists only in-frame clones, some missing. The profile shows about 200,000 clones, around two fifths of them singletons. The sample's treatment: oral pan-JAK inhibitor, 5-10 mg twice daily. The chain employs TRBV7-8 and TRBJ2-1, with a tentative D call TRBD2 (7 bases). Sequenced material: CD4+ T cells sorted from blood, taken at roughly week 30, from a patient treated with tofacitinib. The source of this sequence is a human donor with alopecia areata. CDR3 amino acids: CASSFTGRGYNEQFF. Written as DNA, the CDR3 is TGTGCCAGCAGCTTCACAGGGCGGGGGTACAATGAGCAGTTCTTC.